Presented here are 19 T cell receptor beta chains from one specimen sequenced in a study of cytomegalovirus exposure and HLA in healthy donors. The repertoire was sequenced with immunoSEQ multiplex PCR; TCRdb's copy has only in-frame clones and lacks some. The sample gives 110,000 or so clones, 86% of which show up once; 4.5% to 6% is in the top ten. Sequenced material: PBMCs. These receptors all stem from a man between 18 and 35 years old in good health and CMV-seronegative.

The rearrangement uses TRBV6-1 and TRBJ1-2, with 8 bases identical to TRBD1. Germline CDR1 and CDR2: MNHNS and SASEGT. The ends lost 0 bases at V and 4 bases at J; junction bases unmatched: 10. The CDR3 has 17 amino acids. The CDR3, as DNA: TGTGCCAGCAGTGAAGCACGGGGCAGGGGGCTGATCTATGGCTACACCTTC. It is translated as CASSEARGRGLIYGYTF.

The sample holds a few counts of this clone. The identical CDR3 is also encoded by other nucleotide sequences in the sample. The J gene is TRBJ1-2, the V gene TRBV5-6; 9 nucleotides match TRBD1. CDR1 is SGHDT, CDR2 YYEEEE, per germline. The junction had 3 bases not matched to a gene; V was cut back by 4 bases and J by 2 bases. The CDR3 covers 14 residues. CDR3 sequence: CASSPGTGNYGYTF. The DNA of the CDR3 is TGTGCCAGCAGCCCCGGGACAGGGAACTATGGCTACACCTTC. The full variable domain, its missing parts supplied by reference TRBV5-6 and TRBJ1-2, is DAGVTQSPTHLIKTRGQQVTLRCSPKSGHDTVSWYQQALGQGPQFIFQYYEEEERQRGNFPDRFSGHQFPNYSSELNVNALLLGDSALYLCASSPGTGNYGYTFGSGTRLTVV.

J is TRBJ1-5 and V is TRBV19, with D maybe TRBD1 (5 bases). The germline V and J ends were trimmed by 6 bases and 0 bases, with 21 bases remaining between them. Germline V gives CDR1 LNHDA, CDR2 SQIVND (reference sequence). This CDR3 is built from 18 residues. The CDR3: CASSTKHDRLHSNQPQHF. Here the CDR3 DNA reads TGTGCCAGTAGCACAAAACACGACAGATTACATAGCAATCAGCCCCAGCATTTT.

The rearrangement joins TRBV19 to TRBJ1-2; D perhaps matches TRBD1 (6 bases). Germline assignment: CDR1 LNHDA and CDR2 SQIVND (reference sequence). The germline V and J ends were trimmed by 4 bases and 2 bases, with 11 bases remaining between them. The CDR3 is 14 amino acids. CDR3 sequence reads: CASSRDRINYGYTF. Here the CDR3 DNA reads TGTGCCAGTAGTAGAGACAGGATAAACTATGGCTACACCTTC. Drawing the rest from reference TRBV19 and TRBJ1-2, the complete variable domain is DGGITQSPKYLFRKEGQNVTLSCEQNLNHDAMYWYRQDPGQGLRLIYYSQIVNDFQKGDIAEGYSVSREKKESFPLTVTSAQKNPTAFYLCASSRDRINYGYTFGSGTRLTVV.

V gene TRBV11-2 combines with J gene TRBJ1-1; unclear D gene. Germline CDR1 is SGHAT and CDR2 is FQNNGV. The CDR3 contains 15 residues. V was clipped by 2 bases and J by 0 bases, with 10 bases between them. CDR3 amino acids: CASSLIQNMNTEAFF. In nucleotides, the CDR3 is TGTGCCAGCAGCTTAATTCAAAACATGAACACTGAAGCTTTCTTT.

This chain connects TRBV11-1 to TRBJ2-5, with 7 bases fitting TRBD1. V dropped 5 bases and J dropped 5; count of bases not matched to a gene: 11. The CDR3 contains 15 residues. Germline V gene lookup returns CDR1 SGHAT and CDR2 FQDESV (reference sequence). The CDR3 DNA reads TGTGCCAGCAGCACTTCGACAGGGTTCGGGGAGACCCAGTACTTC. Its translation is CASSTSTGFGETQYF. The full variable domain, completed using reference TRBV11-1 and TRBJ2-5, is EAEVAQSPRYKITEKSQAVAFWCDPISGHATLYWYRQILGQGPELLVQFQDESVVDDSQLPKDRFSAERLKGVDSTLKIQPAELGDSAMYLCASSTSTGFGETQYFGPGTRLLVL.

To note about this clone: Additional DNA sequences in this sample encode the identical CDR3. The chain carries TRBV30 and TRBJ2-7; TRBD1 agrees at 8 bases. The CDR3 totals 12 residues. Trimming removed 4 bases from V and 3 bases from J; junction bases left unmatched: 2. Per the germline V gene, CDR1 is GTSNPN and CDR2 is SVGIG (reference sequence). This CDR3 is CAWTQGGYEQYF. For the CDR3, the DNA is TGTGCCTGGACACAGGGGGGCTACGAGCAGTACTTC.

J is TRBJ2-2 and V is TRBV7-9; 10 bases are shared with TRBD2. This CDR3 comprises 18 residues. V lost 5 bases to trimming and J lost 4 bases; unmatched junction nucleotides: 13. The germline V gene has CDR1 SEHNR and CDR2 FQNEAQ (reference sequence). In DNA form, the CDR3 reads TGTGCCAGCAGCAAAGAGAGCGGGAGGGCCTTTAGCACCGGGGAGCTGTTTTTT. Its translation: CASSKESGRAFSTGELFF.

This sequence joins TRBV5-1 and TRBJ2-2, with 11 bases lining up with TRBD2. J was trimmed by 6 bases and V by 4 bases; bases with no gene match: 8. Germline V gene data show CDR1 as SGHRS and CDR2 as YFSETQ. The CDR3 length is 16 residues. The CDR3 bases are TGCGCCAGCAGCCAGTATAGCGGGGGGGCCCCCGGGGAGCTGTTTTTT. Its protein is CASSQYSGGAPGELFF.

The chain is built from TRBV29-1 and TRBJ1-4, with unresolved D. This CDR3 spans 12 amino acids. Germline CDR1 reads SQVTM; CDR2 reads ANQGSEA. V was pared by 7 bases and J by 3 bases, with 9 bases between. The CDR3 DNA follows: TGCAGCGGTGTGGAGGCTAATGAAAAACTGTTTTTT. Its protein is CSGVEANEKLFF.

For this clone: An end of the junction does not agree with germline; a read error may underlie this. The J gene is TRBJ2-5, the V gene TRBV11-2; 10 bases map to TRBD2. CDR1 SGHAT and CDR2 FQNNGV come from the germline V gene. The CDR3 sequence is 16 residues long. CDR3 DNA sequence: TGTGCCAGCAGTTTAGCCCTAGCGGGAGACGAAGAGACCCAGTACTTC. Its protein is CASSLALAGDEETQYF.

The CDR3: CASSTTGTSFYEQYF. DNA for the CDR3: TGTGCCAGTAGCACAACCGGGACTAGTTTCTACGAGCAGTACTTC. The chain combines TRBV19 with TRBJ2-7; 8 bases align to TRBD2. Germline CDR1 LNHDA, CDR2 SQIVND (reference sequence). V dropped 6 bases and J dropped 3; count of bases not matched to a gene: 10. This CDR3 region has 15 residues.

This clone was seen only a few times. The genes are TRBV2 and TRBJ1-5, with D perhaps matching TRBD1 (6 bases). This CDR3 has 14 amino acids. V gave up 7 bases and J gave up 5 bases, with 15 bases separating them. Germline loops: CDR1 SNHLY, CDR2 FYNNEI. Here the CDR3 reads CASKGTGRDQPQHF. Here the CDR3 DNA reads TGTGCCAGCAAGGGCACAGGGAGGGATCAGCCCCAGCATTTT.

The J gene is TRBJ1-1, the V gene TRBV6-1; the D gene is possibly TRBD1 (5 bases). This CDR3 is built from 14 residues. Trimming cost V 6 bases and J 1 base, with 12 bases left between them. The germline V gene encodes CDR1 MNHNS and CDR2 SASEGT. CDR3 bases: TGTGCCAGCAGCCTTATCCAGGGGAACACTGAAGCTTTCTTT. As protein: CASSLIQGNTEAFF.

V usage is TRBV5-1 and J usage is TRBJ2-2, with 8 nucleotides matching TRBD1. CDR3 length: 18 amino acids. V lost 0 bases and J lost 7; bases outside the gene matches: 14. CDR1 is SGHRS, CDR2 YFSETQ, per germline. CDR3: CASSLAGDRTPRGGELFF. In DNA form, the CDR3 reads TGCGCCAGCAGCTTGGCCGGGGACAGGACCCCGAGAGGCGGGGAGCTGTTTTTT.

This chain uses TRBV7-2 with TRBJ2-7; D perhaps matches TRBD2 (5 bases). This CDR3 has 13 amino acids. Germline CDR1 is SGHTA and CDR2 is FQGNSA. V dropped 7 bases and J dropped 7 bases, with 17 bases sitting between them. The CDR3 loop reads CASTLIRGNEQYF. The CDR3 DNA is TGTGCCAGCACCCTAATCCGGGGAAATGAGCAGTACTTC.

The chain has TRBV27 and TRBJ2-5; 8 bases fit TRBD1. The length of the CDR3 is 14 residues. V gave up 3 bases and J gave up 4 bases; unmatched junction bases: 4. Germline V lookup: CDR1 MNHEY, CDR2 SMNVEV (reference sequence). DNA for the CDR3: TGTGCCAGCAGTTTCCAGGGGGCCGGAGAGACCCAGTACTTC. It is translated as CASSFQGAGETQYF.

The chain has TRBV7-9 and TRBJ2-5; 10 positions agree with TRBD2. The junction had 9 bases not matched to a gene; V was cut back by 3 bases and J by 2 bases. This CDR3 contains 17 residues. Germline CDR1 is SEHNR and CDR2 is FQNEAQ (reference sequence). DNA for the CDR3: TGTGCCAGCAGCTTTGCTAGCGGGGGACTCCCACAAGAGACCCAGTACTTC. It specifies CASSFASGGLPQETQYF.

The chain couples TRBV10-2 to TRBJ2-7; D is possibly TRBD2 (5 bases). The CDR3 runs to 12 residues. Germline CDR1 WSHSY, CDR2 SAAADI. Trimming shortened V by 6 bases and J by 4 bases, and 10 bases separated the two germline ends. As DNA, the CDR3 is TGCGCCAGCAGCGCGGGCCATTACGAGCAGTACTTC. This encodes CASSAGHYEQYF.